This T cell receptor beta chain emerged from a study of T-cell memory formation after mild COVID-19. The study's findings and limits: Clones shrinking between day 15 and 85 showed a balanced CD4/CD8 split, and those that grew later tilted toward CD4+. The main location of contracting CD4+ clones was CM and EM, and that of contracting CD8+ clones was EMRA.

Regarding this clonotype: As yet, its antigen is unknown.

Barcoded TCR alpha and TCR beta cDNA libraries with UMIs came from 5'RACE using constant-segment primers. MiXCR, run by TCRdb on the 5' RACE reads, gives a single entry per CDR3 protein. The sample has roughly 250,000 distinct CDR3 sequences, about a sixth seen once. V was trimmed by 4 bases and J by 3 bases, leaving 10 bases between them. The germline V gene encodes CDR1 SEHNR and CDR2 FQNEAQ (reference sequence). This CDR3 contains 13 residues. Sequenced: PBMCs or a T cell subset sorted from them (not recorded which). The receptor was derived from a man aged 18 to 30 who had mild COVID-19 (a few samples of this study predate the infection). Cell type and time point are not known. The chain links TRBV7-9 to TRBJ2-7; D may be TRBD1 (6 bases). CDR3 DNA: TGTGCCAGCAGCTCCCGACAGGACTACGAGCAGTACGTC. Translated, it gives CASSSRQDYEQYV.